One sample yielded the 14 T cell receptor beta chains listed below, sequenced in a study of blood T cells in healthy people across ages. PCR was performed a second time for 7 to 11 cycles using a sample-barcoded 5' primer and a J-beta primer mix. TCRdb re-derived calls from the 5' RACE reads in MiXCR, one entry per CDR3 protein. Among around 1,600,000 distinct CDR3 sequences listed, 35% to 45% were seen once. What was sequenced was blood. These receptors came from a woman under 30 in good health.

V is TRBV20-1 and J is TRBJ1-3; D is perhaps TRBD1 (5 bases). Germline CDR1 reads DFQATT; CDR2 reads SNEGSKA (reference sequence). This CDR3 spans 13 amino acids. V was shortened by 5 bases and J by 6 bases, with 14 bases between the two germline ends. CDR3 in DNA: TGCAGTGCTCCCGGGACCAACTTAAACACCATATATTTT. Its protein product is CSAPGTNLNTIYF.

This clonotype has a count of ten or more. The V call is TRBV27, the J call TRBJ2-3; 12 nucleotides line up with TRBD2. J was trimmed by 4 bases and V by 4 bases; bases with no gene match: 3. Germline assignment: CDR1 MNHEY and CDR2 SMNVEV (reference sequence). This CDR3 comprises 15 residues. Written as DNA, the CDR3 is TGTGCCAGCAGTTCACTAGCGGGGGGCGCAGATACGCAGTATTTT. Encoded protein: CASSSLAGGADTQYF.

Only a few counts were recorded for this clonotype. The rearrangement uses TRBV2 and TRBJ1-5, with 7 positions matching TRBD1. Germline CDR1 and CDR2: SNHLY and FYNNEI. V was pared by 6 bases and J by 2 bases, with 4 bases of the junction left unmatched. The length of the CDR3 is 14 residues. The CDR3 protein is CASSDRVGNQPQHF. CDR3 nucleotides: TGTGCCAGCAGCGACAGGGTGGGCAATCAGCCCCAGCATTTT.

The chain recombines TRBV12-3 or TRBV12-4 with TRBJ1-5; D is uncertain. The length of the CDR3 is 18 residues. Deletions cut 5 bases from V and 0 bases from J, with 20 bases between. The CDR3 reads CASSPGYLTNDSNQPQHF. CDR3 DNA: TGTGCCAGCAGTCCGGGCTACCTAACGAACGATAGCAATCAGCCCCAGCATTTT.

In nucleotides, the CDR3 is TGCAGTGCCTCTATCGACGGGACAGACGGGTCTGGGACCTTC. This translates into CSASIDGTDGSGTF. This rearrangement joins TRBV20-1 to TRBJ1-2, with 7 positions matching TRBD1. The ends lost 6 bases at V and 14 bases at J; junction bases unmatched: 21. This CDR3 contains 14 residues. Germline assignment: CDR1 DFQATT and CDR2 SNEGSKA (reference sequence).

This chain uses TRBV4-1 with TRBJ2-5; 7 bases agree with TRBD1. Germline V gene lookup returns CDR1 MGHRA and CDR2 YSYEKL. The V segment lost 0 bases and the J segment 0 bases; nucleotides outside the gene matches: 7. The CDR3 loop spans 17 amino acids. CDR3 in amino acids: CASSQERKGADQETQYF. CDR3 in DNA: TGCGCCAGCAGCCAAGAGAGGAAGGGGGCTGACCAAGAGACCCAGTACTTC.

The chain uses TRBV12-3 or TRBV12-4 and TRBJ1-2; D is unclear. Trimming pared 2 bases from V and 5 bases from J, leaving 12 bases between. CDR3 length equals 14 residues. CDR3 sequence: CASSLNGAIYGYTF. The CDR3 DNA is TGTGCCAGCAGTTTAAACGGAGCGATTTATGGCTACACCTTC.

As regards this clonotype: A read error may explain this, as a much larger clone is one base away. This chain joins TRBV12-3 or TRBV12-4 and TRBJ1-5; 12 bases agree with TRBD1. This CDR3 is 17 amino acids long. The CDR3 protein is CAGSFGDRGPLNQPQHF. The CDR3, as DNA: TGTGCCGGCAGTTTTGGGGACAGGGGGCCTCTCAATCAGCCCCAGCATTTT.

The CDR3 protein is CASSGDRVETQYF. The CDR3 nucleotides are TGCGCCAGCAGCGGTGACAGGGTAGAGACCCAGTACTTC. The rearrangement joins TRBV5-1 to TRBJ2-5, with TRBD1 matching over 7 bases. Germline V gives CDR1 SGHRS, CDR2 YFSETQ. With 4 bases clipped from V and 4 bases from J, the junction kept 4 bases outside the gene matches. The CDR3 is made up of 13 amino acids.

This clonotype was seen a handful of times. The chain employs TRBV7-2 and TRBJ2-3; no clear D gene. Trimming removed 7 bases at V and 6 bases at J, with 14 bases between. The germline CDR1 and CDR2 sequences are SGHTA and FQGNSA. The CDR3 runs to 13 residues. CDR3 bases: TGTGCCAGCAACGCTGGACCGCTGGATACGCAGTATTTT. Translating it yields CASNAGPLDTQYF.

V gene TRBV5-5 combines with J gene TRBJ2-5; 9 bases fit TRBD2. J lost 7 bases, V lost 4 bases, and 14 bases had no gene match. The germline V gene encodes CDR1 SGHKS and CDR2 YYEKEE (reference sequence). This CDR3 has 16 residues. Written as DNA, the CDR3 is TGTGCCAGCAGCCTGAGAACTAGCGGGCTTGGAGCGACCCAGTACTTC. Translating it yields CASSLRTSGLGATQYF.

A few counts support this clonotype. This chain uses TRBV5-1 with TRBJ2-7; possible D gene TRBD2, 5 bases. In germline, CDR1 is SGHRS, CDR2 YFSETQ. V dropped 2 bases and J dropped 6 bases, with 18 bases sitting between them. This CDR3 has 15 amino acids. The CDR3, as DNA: TGCGCCAGCAGCTTCGAGACGCCGGGAAAAGGCGAGCAGTACTTC. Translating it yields CASSFETPGKGEQYF.

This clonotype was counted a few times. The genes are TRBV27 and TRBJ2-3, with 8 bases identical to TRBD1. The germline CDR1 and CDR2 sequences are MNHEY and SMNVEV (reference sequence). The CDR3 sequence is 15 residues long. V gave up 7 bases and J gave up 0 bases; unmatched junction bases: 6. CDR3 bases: TGTGCCAGCAAACTCTGGACAGGGAGCACAGATACGCAGTATTTT. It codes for CASKLWTGSTDTQYF.

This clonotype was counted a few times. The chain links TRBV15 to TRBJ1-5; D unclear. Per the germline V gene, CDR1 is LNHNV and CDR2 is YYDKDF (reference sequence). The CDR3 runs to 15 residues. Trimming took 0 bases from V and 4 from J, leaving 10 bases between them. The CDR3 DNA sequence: TGTGCCACCAGCAGAGACCTAGTACAGAATCAGCCCCAGCATTTT. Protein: CATSRDLVQNQPQHF.